This TCR beta chain was retrieved from a study of breast tumors, draining lymph nodes, adjacent tissues. TCRdb analysed the multiplex PCR reads with MiXCR anew, one entry per CDR3 protein. In the table there are about 110,000 distinct CDR3 sequences, 30% of which are singletons. Breast cancer patients provided tissue from their axillary draining lymph nodes. This clonotype was seen repeatedly, ten times or more. Its antigen is not identified. Study-level points and caveats: The lymph node origin of tumor T cells was framed as consistent with a hypothesis, not demonstrated.

The V gene's germline CDR1 is MNHEY and CDR2 SVGEGT. Trimming removed 7 bases from V and 3 bases from J; junction bases left unmatched: 5. CDR3 size: 13 residues. The TCR sequence derives from a female donor with breast cancer. Some clones in this sample may be carry-over from other donors' samples. The chain is built from TRBV6-2 or TRBV6-3 and TRBJ2-7, with TRBD2 matching 8 bases. Material: axillary lymph node tissue. CDR3 in amino acids: CASTRSGSYEQYF. In DNA, the CDR3 is TGTGCCAGCACTCGAAGCGGGAGCTACGAGCAGTACTTC.